Listed below are T cell receptor beta chains from one sample, sequenced in a study of cytomegalovirus exposure and HLA in healthy donors. Profiling relied on immunoSEQ multiplex PCR, and the TCRdb table lists in-frame clones only, not all of them. The sample has 120,000 or so clones, roughly 90% seen once. The sample consisted of PBMCs. The receptors were sampled from a young woman in good health and CMV-seropositive. CDR3s include the opening cysteine and the closing phenylalanine or tryptophan. A D gene is named only where the DNA matches it firmly. Clone size is given for some rows only: seen once, a few or many times, or a class if the clone is expanded.

CDR3 DNA: TGTGCCAGCAGCTTCCCGGGACATTTCACAGATACGCAGTATTTT; CDR3 protein: CASSFPGHFTDTQYF; D gene: .; clone size: .; J gene: TRBJ2-3; V gene: TRBV2
CDR3 DNA: TGTGCCAGCAGAGCACCGGGACTAGCGGGAGTTCGGCAGTTCTTC; CDR3 protein: CASRAPGLAGVRQFF; D gene: TRBD2; clone size: .; J gene: TRBJ2-1; V gene: TRBV2
CDR3 DNA: TGTGCCAGCAGCGGGACAGGGGGAGGCACAGATACGCAGTATTTT; CDR3 protein: CASSGTGGGTDTQYF; D gene: TRBD1; clone size: .; J gene: TRBJ2-3; V gene: TRBV7-6
CDR3 DNA: TGCGCCAGCAGCTTGACGGCTAGCGGCGCACACAATGAGCAGTTCTTC; CDR3 protein: CASSLTASGAHNEQFF; D gene: TRBD2; clone size: .; J gene: TRBJ2-1; V gene: TRBV5-1
CDR3 DNA: TGCGCCAGCAGCTTGGACAGGAACACCGGGGAGCTGTTTTTT; CDR3 protein: CASSLDRNTGELFF; D gene: .; clone size: once; J gene: TRBJ2-2; V gene: TRBV5-1
CDR3 DNA: TGTGCCATCAGTGAAGGACAGGGGACAGATACGCAGTATTTT; CDR3 protein: CAISEGQGTDTQYF; D gene: TRBD1; clone size: .; J gene: TRBJ2-3; V gene: TRBV10-3
CDR3 DNA: TGTGCCAGCAGCTTTGGGGCGAACACTGAAGCTTTCTTT; CDR3 protein: CASSFGANTEAFF; D gene: .; clone size: .; J gene: TRBJ1-1; V gene: TRBV13
CDR3 DNA: TGTGCCAGCAGTCAGATGGGACAGGGCTACGGGGATACGCAGTATTTT; CDR3 protein: CASSQMGQGYGDTQYF; D gene: TRBD1; clone size: .; J gene: TRBJ2-3; V gene: TRBV6-6
CDR3 DNA: TGTGCCAGCAGCTTACCCCTCCTAGCGGGAGAAAACAATGAGCAGTTCTTC; CDR3 protein: CASSLPLLAGENNEQFF; D gene: TRBD2; clone size: .; J gene: TRBJ2-1; V gene: TRBV7-9
CDR3 DNA: TGTGCCAGCAGCGACCGGGACAGGGTGCCCGCGGAGCAGTTCTTC; CDR3 protein: CASSDRDRVPAEQFF; D gene: .; clone size: .; J gene: TRBJ2-1; V gene: TRBV21-1
CDR3 DNA: TGCAGCGTTCGGTCCAGGGGGGTATCCGAGCAGTACTTC; CDR3 protein: CSVRSRGVSEQYF; D gene: .; clone size: .; J gene: TRBJ2-7; V gene: TRBV29-1
CDR3 DNA: TGTGCCTGGAGCAGGGGGGTCAGGGACGAGCAGTACTTC; CDR3 protein: CAWSRGVRDEQYF; D gene: .; clone size: .; J gene: TRBJ2-7; V gene: TRBV30
CDR3 DNA: TGTGCCAGCTCACCACTCAGCGGGGGGGTGTCCTATGGCTACACCTTC; CDR3 protein: CASSPLSGGVSYGYTF; D gene: .; clone size: .; J gene: TRBJ1-2; V gene: TRBV18
CDR3 DNA: TGTGCCAGCAGCCGTAGCCCGGGGATGAACACTGAAGCTTTCTTT; CDR3 protein: CASSRSPGMNTEAFF; D gene: .; clone size: once; J gene: TRBJ1-1; V gene: TRBV7-8
CDR3 DNA: TGCGCCAGCAGCTCCGGAGAATCTAGCACAGATACGCAGTATTTT; CDR3 protein: CASSSGESSTDTQYF; D gene: .; clone size: .; J gene: TRBJ2-3; V gene: TRBV5-1
CDR3 DNA: TGTGCCGTCCAGCGGGGGCGCTCCACAGATACGCAGTATTTT; CDR3 protein: CAVQRGRSTDTQYF; D gene: TRBD2; clone size: .; J gene: TRBJ2-3; V gene: TRBV27
CDR3 DNA: TGTGCCAGCAGCGAGACTACCCCCTCCTACGAGCAGTACTTC; CDR3 protein: CASSETTPSYEQYF; D gene: .; clone size: .; J gene: TRBJ2-7; V gene: TRBV11-2
CDR3 DNA: TGTGCCAGCAGCGTAGAATCTGTCTCTGGAAACACCATATATTTT; CDR3 protein: CASSVESVSGNTIYF; D gene: .; clone size: .; J gene: TRBJ1-3; V gene: TRBV9
CDR3 DNA: TGCGCCAGCAGCTTGTGGACAGCCGGCTACGAGCAGTACTTC; CDR3 protein: CASSLWTAGYEQYF; D gene: .; clone size: .; J gene: TRBJ2-7; V gene: TRBV5-1
CDR3 DNA: TGTGCCAGCAGCTTCCGACTACCAGAGACCCAGTACTTC; CDR3 protein: CASSFRLPETQYF; D gene: .; clone size: .; J gene: TRBJ2-5; V gene: TRBV5-1
CDR3 DNA: TGTGCCAGCAGCTTCGGACAGGGCTCCTACGAGCAGTACTTC; CDR3 protein: CASSFGQGSYEQYF; D gene: TRBD1; clone size: few; J gene: TRBJ2-7; V gene: TRBV2
CDR3 DNA: TGCGCCAGCAGCCAAGAAGGGAGGGGCTGGGATGGCTACACCTTC; CDR3 protein: CASSQEGRGWDGYTF; D gene: .; clone size: many; J gene: TRBJ1-2; V gene: TRBV4-3
CDR3 DNA: TGTGCCAGCAGCCTTCAGGGGTCGCGGGAGCAGTACTTC; CDR3 protein: CASSLQGSREQYF; D gene: .; clone size: .; J gene: TRBJ2-7; V gene: TRBV5-6
CDR3 DNA: TGTGCCAGCAGCTTAGACAGGCACAATGAGCAGTTCTTC; CDR3 protein: CASSLDRHNEQFF; D gene: .; clone size: .; J gene: TRBJ2-1; V gene: TRBV7-8
CDR3 DNA: TGCGCCAGCAGCTTGGGAGCGGGAGTAGTGAGCAATGAGCAGTTCTTC; CDR3 protein: CASSLGAGVVSNEQFF; D gene: TRBD2; clone size: .; J gene: TRBJ2-1; V gene: TRBV5-1
CDR3 DNA: TGTGCCAGCAACGTTGCCGCCGGGACAGGGGCTGGGGCCAACGTCCTGACTTTC; CDR3 protein: CASNVAAGTGAGANVLTF; D gene: TRBD1; clone size: .; J gene: TRBJ2-6; V gene: TRBV7-9
CDR3 DNA: TGTGCCAGCAGTCGGGGATTCGGGCACAATGAGCAGTTCTTC; CDR3 protein: CASSRGFGHNEQFF; D gene: .; clone size: .; J gene: TRBJ2-1; V gene: TRBV6-5
CDR3 DNA: TGTGCCAGCAGCACCAGACAGGGTTTGTACGAGCAGTACTTC; CDR3 protein: CASSTRQGLYEQYF; D gene: TRBD1; clone size: .; J gene: TRBJ2-7; V gene: TRBV5-4
CDR3 DNA: TGCGCCAGCAGCCAAGATGTCGGGGTGGCGGCTTATCCTCAAGAGACCCAGTACTTC; CDR3 protein: CASSQDVGVAAYPQETQYF; D gene: .; clone size: .; J gene: TRBJ2-5; V gene: TRBV4-1
CDR3 DNA: TGTGCCTTCCAAAGGTGGGCCGGATGTCAGGGATGTAGCGAGCAGTACTTC; CDR3 protein: CAFQRWAGCQGCSEQYF; D gene: .; clone size: .; J gene: TRBJ2-7; V gene: TRBV5-4
CDR3 DNA: TGCGCCAGCAGCTTGGAGACAGACTACGAGCAGTACTTC; CDR3 protein: CASSLETDYEQYF; D gene: .; clone size: .; J gene: TRBJ2-7; V gene: TRBV5-1
CDR3 DNA: TGTGCCAGCACTCGACAGATAAATCAGCCCCAGCATTTT; CDR3 protein: CASTRQINQPQHF; D gene: .; clone size: .; J gene: TRBJ1-5; V gene: TRBV2
CDR3 DNA: TGTGCCAGCCACGCGAGCGGAGCGTGGGAGCAGTACTTC; CDR3 protein: CASHASGAWEQYF; D gene: .; clone size: .; J gene: TRBJ2-7; V gene: TRBV5-4
CDR3 DNA: TGTGCCAGCAGTCTGACAGGGGGACCTTGGTCCCAGCATTTT; CDR3 protein: CASSLTGGPWSQHF; D gene: TRBD1; clone size: .; J gene: TRBJ1-5; V gene: TRBV2
CDR3 DNA: TGTGCCTTTGGGCTTCCCGGCTACACCTTC; CDR3 protein: CAFGLPGYTF; D gene: .; clone size: few; J gene: TRBJ1-2; V gene: TRBV30
CDR3 DNA: TGCGCCAGCAGCTTTGACAGGGGGGGAGAGACCCAGTACTTC; CDR3 protein: CASSFDRGGETQYF; D gene: TRBD1; clone size: .; J gene: TRBJ2-5; V gene: TRBV5-1
CDR3 DNA: TGTGCCTGGAATGCGGGGCAAGAGACCCAGTACTTC; CDR3 protein: CAWNAGQETQYF; D gene: .; clone size: once; J gene: TRBJ2-5; V gene: TRBV30
CDR3 DNA: TGTGCCAGCACCCGGACAGGGGCCCTTTATGGCTACACCTTC; CDR3 protein: CASTRTGALYGYTF; D gene: TRBD1; clone size: once; J gene: TRBJ1-2; V gene: TRBV2
CDR3 DNA: TGTGCCAGCAGTGCCGGGACTAGCGGAGGTTACGAGCAGTACTTC; CDR3 protein: CASSAGTSGGYEQYF; D gene: TRBD2; clone size: .; J gene: TRBJ2-7; V gene: TRBV6-6
CDR3 DNA: TGTGCCAGCAGTTTATGGACAGCAGATACGCAGTATTTT; CDR3 protein: CASSLWTADTQYF; D gene: .; clone size: few; J gene: TRBJ2-3; V gene: TRBV27
CDR3 DNA: TGTGCCAGCGGACAGATACCCTCGGAGACCCAGTACTTC; CDR3 protein: CASGQIPSETQYF; D gene: .; clone size: .; J gene: TRBJ2-5; V gene: TRBV27
CDR3 DNA: TGCAGCGTCGCGATAGGGGCCGGACCAGACACTGAAGCTTTCTTT; CDR3 protein: CSVAIGAGPDTEAFF; D gene: .; clone size: .; J gene: TRBJ1-1; V gene: TRBV29-1
CDR3 DNA: TGCGCCAGCAGCCAACCGACAGGGGGGAACACTGAAGCTTTCTTT; CDR3 protein: CASSQPTGGNTEAFF; D gene: TRBD1; clone size: once; J gene: TRBJ1-1; V gene: TRBV5-1
CDR3 DNA: TGTGCCATCAGTGAGAACCGGGACAATCAGCCCCAGCATTTT; CDR3 protein: CAISENRDNQPQHF; D gene: .; clone size: .; J gene: TRBJ1-5; V gene: TRBV10-3
CDR3 DNA: TGTGCCAGAAGCTTGTTCTCCCCGGGGACGCAGTATTTT; CDR3 protein: CARSLFSPGTQYF; D gene: .; clone size: .; J gene: TRBJ2-3; V gene: TRBV5-3
CDR3 DNA: TGTGCCAGCAGCTTAGCTAGCGGGAGGGCCGGAAACTACGAGCAGTACTTC; CDR3 protein: CASSLASGRAGNYEQYF; D gene: TRBD2; clone size: .; J gene: TRBJ2-7; V gene: TRBV11-2
CDR3 DNA: TGTGCCAGCAGCAAAATTAGTGGGGCAGAGACCCAGTACTTC; CDR3 protein: CASSKISGAETQYF; D gene: .; clone size: .; J gene: TRBJ2-5; V gene: TRBV9